The source of this TCR beta chain is a study of regulatory T cells in long-lasting Graves disease. Stated time point: newly diagnosed GD, antithyroid drugs for less than 3 months. The TCR library was made from RNA that had been extracted from PBMCs in TRIzol. CDR3-region Arm-PCR and iRepertoire HTBI primers produced the TCR beta libraries. MiXCR was run by TCRdb on the multiplex PCR reads, yielding one entry per CDR3 protein. The sample records fewer than 350,000 distinct CDR3 sequences, 18% being singletons. Per germline, CDR1 SSHAT and CDR2 FNYEAQ (reference sequence). This CDR3 is 13 amino acids long. Many counts were recorded for this clonotype. Compared with germline, one end of the junction differs, possibly owing to a read error.

The V and J genes are TRBV7-7 and TRBJ2-1, with 9 bases fitting TRBD2. The source of this sequence is a female donor with Graves disease. The sample consisted of peripheral blood mononuclear cells (PBMCs), taken at new diagnosis, from a patient treated with antithyroid drugs. The CDR3 nucleotides read TGTGCTAGCAGCCCGCGGGGGGGGGCTGAGCAGTTCTTC. Translated, it gives CASSPRGGAEQFF.